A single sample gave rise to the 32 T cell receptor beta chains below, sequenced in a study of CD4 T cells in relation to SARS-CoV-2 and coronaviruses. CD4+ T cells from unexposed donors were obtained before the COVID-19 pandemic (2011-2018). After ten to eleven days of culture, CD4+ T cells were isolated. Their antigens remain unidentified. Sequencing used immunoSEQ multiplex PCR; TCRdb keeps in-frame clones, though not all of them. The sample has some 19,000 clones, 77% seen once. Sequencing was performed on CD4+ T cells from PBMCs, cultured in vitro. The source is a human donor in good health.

Here the CDR3 DNA reads TGCGCCAGCAGCTCCGTGGGAGCGGCAGATACGCAGTATTTT. This gives the protein CASSSVGAADTQYF. The V and J genes are TRBV5-1 and TRBJ2-3; tentative D call: TRBD2 (5 bases). The CDR3 is 14 residues long. V was shortened by 3 bases and J by 4 bases, with 12 bases between the two germline ends. CDR1 and CDR2 from the germline V gene are SGHRS and YFSETQ.

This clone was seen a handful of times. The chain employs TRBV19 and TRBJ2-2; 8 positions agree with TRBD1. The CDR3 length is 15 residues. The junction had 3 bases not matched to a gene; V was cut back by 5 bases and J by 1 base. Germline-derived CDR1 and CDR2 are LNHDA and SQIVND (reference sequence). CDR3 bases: TGTGCCAGTAGTCCCGGGACAGGGAACACCGGGGAGCTGTTTTTT. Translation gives CASSPGTGNTGELFF.

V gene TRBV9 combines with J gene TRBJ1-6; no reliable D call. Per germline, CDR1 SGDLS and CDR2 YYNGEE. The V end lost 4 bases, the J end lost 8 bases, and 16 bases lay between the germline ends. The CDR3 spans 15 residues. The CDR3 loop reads CASSLRALRDSPLHF. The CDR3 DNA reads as TGTGCCAGCAGCCTTCGGGCCCTTAGAGATTCACCCCTCCACTTT.

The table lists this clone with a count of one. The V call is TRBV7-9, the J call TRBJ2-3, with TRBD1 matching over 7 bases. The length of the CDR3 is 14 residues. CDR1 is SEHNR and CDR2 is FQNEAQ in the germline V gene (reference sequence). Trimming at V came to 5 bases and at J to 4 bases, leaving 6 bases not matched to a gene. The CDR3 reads CASSRGDSADTQYF. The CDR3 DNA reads TGTGCCAGCAGCCGTGGGGACAGCGCAGATACGCAGTATTTT.

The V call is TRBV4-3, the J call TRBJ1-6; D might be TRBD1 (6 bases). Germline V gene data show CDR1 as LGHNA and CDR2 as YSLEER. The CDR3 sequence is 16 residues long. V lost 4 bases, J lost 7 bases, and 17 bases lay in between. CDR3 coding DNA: TGCGCCAGCAGCCCCCGGGCCGGGGGCGGAAATTCACCCCTCCACTTT. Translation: CASSPRAGGGNSPLHF.

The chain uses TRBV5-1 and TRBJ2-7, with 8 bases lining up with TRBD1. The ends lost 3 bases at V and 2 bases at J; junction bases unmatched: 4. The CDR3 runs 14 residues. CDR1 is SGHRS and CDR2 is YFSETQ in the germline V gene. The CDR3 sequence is CASSWTGRTYEQYF. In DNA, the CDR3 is TGCGCCAGCAGCTGGACAGGGCGTACCTACGAGCAGTACTTC. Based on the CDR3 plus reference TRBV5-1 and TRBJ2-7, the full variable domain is KAGVTQTPRYLIKTRGQQVTLSCSPISGHRSVSWYQQTPGQGLQFLFEYFSETQRNKGNFPGRFSGRQFSNSRSEMNVSTLELGDSALYLCASSWTGRTYEQYFGPGTRLTVT.

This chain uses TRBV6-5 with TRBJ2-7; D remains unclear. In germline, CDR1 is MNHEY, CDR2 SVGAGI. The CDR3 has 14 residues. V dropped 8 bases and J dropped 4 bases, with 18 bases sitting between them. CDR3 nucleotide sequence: TGTGCCAGCTCCAAAGGGCCTACCCCTTACGAGCAGTACTTC. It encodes CASSKGPTPYEQYF.

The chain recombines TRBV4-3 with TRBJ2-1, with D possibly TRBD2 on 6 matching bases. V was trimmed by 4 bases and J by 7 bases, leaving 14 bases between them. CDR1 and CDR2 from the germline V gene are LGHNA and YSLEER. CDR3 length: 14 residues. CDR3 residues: CASSLTVGGNEQFF. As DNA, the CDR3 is TGCGCCAGCAGCCTCACCGTCGGGGGAAATGAGCAGTTCTTC.

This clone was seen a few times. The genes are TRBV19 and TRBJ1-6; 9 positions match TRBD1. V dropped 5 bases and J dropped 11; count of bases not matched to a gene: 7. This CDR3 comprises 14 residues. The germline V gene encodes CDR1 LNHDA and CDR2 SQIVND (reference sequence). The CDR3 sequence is CASSFLGQGAPLHF. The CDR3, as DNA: TGTGCCAGTAGTTTCCTGGGACAGGGAGCACCCCTCCACTTT.

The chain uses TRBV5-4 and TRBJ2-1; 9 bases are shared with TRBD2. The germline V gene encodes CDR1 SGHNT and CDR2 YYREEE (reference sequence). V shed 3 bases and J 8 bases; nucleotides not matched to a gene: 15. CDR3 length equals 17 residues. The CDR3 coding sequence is TGTGCCAGCAGCTCCGGACCTAGCGGGGCCCAGATCCATGAGCAGTTCTTC. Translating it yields CASSSGPSGAQIHEQFF.

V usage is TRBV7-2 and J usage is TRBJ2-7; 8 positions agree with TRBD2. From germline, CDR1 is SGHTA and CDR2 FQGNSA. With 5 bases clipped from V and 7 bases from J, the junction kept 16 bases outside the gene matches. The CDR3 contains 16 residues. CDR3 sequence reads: CASSPRLGRAGEEQYF. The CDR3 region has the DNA TGTGCCAGCAGCCCCCGGCTCGGGAGGGCCGGGGAGGAGCAGTACTTC.

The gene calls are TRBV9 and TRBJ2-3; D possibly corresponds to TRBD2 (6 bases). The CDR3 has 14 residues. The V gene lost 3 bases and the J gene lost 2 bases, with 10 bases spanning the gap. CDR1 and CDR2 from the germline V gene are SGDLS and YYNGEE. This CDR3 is CASSGGRSTDTQYF. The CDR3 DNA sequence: TGTGCCAGCAGCGGGGGGAGGTCCACAGATACGCAGTATTTT. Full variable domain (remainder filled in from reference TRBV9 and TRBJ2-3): DSGVTQTPKHLITATGQRVTLRCSPRSGDLSVYWYQQSLDQGLQFLIQYYNGEERAKGNILERFSAQQFPDLHSELNLSSLELGDSALYFCASSGGRSTDTQYFGPGTRLTVL.

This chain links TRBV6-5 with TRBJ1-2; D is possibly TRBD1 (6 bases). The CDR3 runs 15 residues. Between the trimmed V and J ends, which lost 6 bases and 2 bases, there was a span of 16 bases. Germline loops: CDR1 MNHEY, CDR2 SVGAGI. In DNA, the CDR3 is TGTGCCAGCAGGGAGCGGGGGGGGCTGAACTATGGCTACACCTTC. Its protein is CASRERGGLNYGYTF.

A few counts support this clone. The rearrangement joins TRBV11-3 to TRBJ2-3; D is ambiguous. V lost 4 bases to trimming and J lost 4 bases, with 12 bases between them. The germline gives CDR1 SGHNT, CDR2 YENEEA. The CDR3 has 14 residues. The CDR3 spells CASSSPRFPDTQYF. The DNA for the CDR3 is TGTGCCAGCAGCTCCCCTAGATTCCCAGATACGCAGTATTTT.

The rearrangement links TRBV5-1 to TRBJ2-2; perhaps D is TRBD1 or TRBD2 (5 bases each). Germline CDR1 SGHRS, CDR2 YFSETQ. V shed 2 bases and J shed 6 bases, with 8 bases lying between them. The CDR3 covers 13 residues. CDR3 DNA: TGCGCCAGCAGCTTAGGGACGGCCGGGGAGCTGTTTTTT. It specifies CASSLGTAGELFF.

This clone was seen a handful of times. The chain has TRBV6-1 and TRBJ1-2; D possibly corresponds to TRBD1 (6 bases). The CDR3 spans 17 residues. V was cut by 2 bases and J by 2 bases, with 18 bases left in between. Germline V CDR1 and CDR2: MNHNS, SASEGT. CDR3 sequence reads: CASSELTGTIFNYGYTF. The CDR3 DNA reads TGTGCCAGCAGTGAATTAACAGGGACGATATTCAACTATGGCTACACCTTC.

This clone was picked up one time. This CDR3 is CASSLSPRDHEQYF. The CDR3 coding sequence is TGTGCCAGTAGCCTGTCCCCCAGGGACCACGAGCAGTACTTC. This rearrangement joins TRBV27 to TRBJ2-7; D assignment may be TRBD1 or TRBD2 (5 bases each). V was cut by 9 bases and J by 5 bases, with 20 bases left in between. The CDR3 consists of 14 residues. The germline CDR1 and CDR2 sequences are MNHEY and SMNVEV (reference sequence).

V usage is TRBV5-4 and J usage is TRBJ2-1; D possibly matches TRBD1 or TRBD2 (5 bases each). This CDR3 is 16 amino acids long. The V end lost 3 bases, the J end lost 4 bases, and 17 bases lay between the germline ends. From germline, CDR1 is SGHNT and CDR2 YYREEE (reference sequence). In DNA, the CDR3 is TGTGCCAGCAGCTCTTCCGGGACGTTAATATACAATGAGCAGTTCTTC. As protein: CASSSSGTLIYNEQFF.

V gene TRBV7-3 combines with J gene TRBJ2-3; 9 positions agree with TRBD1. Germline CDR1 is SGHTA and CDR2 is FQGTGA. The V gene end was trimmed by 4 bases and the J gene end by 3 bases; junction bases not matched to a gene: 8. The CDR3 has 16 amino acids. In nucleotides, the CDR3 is TGTGCCAGCAGCTCTCGGGACAGGGCTGCGACAGATACGCAGTATTTT. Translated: CASSSRDRAATDTQYF.

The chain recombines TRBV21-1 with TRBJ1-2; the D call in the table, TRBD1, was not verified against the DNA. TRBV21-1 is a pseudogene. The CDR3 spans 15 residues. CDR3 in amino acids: CASMLRQAFYYGYTF. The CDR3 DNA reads TGTGCCAGCATGCTTAGACAGGCGTTTTACTATGGCTACACCTTC.

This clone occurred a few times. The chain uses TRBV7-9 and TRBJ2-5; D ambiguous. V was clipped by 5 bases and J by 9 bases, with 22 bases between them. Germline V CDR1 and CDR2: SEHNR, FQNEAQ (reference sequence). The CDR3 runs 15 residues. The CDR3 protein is CASSPTYGSIVAQYF. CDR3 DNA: TGTGCCAGCAGCCCGACCTATGGGTCCATCGTGGCCCAGTACTTC.

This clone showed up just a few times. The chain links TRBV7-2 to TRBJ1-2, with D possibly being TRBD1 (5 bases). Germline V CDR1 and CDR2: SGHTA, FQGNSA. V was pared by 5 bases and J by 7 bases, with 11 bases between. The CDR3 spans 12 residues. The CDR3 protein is CASSAQTVGYTF. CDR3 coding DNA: TGTGCCAGCAGCGCCCAGACAGTTGGCTACACCTTC.

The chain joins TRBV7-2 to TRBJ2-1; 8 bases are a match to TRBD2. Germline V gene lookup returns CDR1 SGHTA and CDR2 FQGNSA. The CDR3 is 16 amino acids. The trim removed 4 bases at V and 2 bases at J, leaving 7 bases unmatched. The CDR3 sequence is CASSSEAGAPYNEQFF. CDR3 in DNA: TGTGCCAGCAGCTCGGAAGCGGGGGCCCCCTACAATGAGCAGTTCTTC. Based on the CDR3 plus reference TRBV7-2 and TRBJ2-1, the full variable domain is GAGVSQSPSNKVTEKGKDVELRCDPISGHTALYWYRQSLGQGLEFLIYFQGNSAPDKSGLPSDRFSAERTGGSVSTLTIQRTQQEDSAVYLCASSSEAGAPYNEQFFGPGTRLTVL.

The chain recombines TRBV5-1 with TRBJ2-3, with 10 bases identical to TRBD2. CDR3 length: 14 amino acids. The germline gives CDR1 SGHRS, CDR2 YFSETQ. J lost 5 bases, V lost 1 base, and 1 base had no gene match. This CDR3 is CASSLTSGVDTQYF. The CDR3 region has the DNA TGCGCCAGCAGCTTGACTAGCGGGGTAGATACGCAGTATTTT.

The CDR3 loop reads CATQRTPDKDNEQFF. The CDR3 coding sequence is TGTGCCACCCAACGGACGCCCGACAAGGACAATGAGCAGTTCTTC. This rearrangement joins TRBV11-2 to TRBJ2-1; D gene uncertain. Trimming removed 10 bases at V and 5 bases at J, with 21 bases between. The CDR3 spans 15 residues. Germline V CDR1 and CDR2: SGHAT, FQNNGV.

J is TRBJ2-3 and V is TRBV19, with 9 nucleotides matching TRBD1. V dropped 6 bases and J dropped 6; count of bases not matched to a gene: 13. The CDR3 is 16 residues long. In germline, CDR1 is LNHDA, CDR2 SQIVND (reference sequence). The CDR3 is CASSPAGTGLPDTQYF. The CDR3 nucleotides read TGTGCCAGTAGCCCCGCCGGGACAGGGTTACCGGATACGCAGTATTTT. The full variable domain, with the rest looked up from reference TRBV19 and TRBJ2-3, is DGGITQSPKYLFRKEGQNVTLSCEQNLNHDAMYWYRQDPGQGLRLIYYSQIVNDFQKGDIAEGYSVSREKKESFPLTVTSAQKNPTAFYLCASSPAGTGLPDTQYFGPGTRLTVL.

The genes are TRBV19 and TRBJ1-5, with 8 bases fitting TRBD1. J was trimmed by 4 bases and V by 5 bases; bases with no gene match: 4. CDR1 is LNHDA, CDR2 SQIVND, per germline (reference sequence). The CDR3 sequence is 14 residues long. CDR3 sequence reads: CASSGTGPNQPQHF. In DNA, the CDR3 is TGTGCCAGTAGTGGGACAGGTCCTAATCAGCCCCAGCATTTT.

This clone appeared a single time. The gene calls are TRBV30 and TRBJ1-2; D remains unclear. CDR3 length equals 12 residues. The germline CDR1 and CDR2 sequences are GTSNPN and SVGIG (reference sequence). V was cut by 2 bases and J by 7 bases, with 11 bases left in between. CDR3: CAWSKGFSGYTF. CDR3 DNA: TGTGCCTGGAGTAAGGGATTCTCTGGCTACACCTTC. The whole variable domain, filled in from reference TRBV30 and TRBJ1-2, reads SQTIHQWPATLVQPVGSPLSLECTVEGTSNPNLYWYRQAAGRGLQLLFYSVGIGQISSEVPQNLSASRPQDRQFILSSKKLLLSDSGFYLCAWSKGFSGYTFGSGTRLTVV.

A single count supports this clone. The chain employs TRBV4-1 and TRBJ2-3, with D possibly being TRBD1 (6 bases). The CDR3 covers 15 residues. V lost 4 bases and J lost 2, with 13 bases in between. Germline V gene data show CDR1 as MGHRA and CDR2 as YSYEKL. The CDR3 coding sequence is TGCGCCAGCAGCCCCGGGACAAGCCCCACAGATACGCAGTATTTT. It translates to CASSPGTSPTDTQYF.

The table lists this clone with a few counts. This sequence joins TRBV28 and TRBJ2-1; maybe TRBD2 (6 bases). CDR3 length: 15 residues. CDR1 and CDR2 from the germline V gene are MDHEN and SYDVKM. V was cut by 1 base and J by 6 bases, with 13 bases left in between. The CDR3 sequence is CASSLYGGPSNEQFF. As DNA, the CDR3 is TGTGCCAGCAGTTTATACGGAGGGCCGAGCAATGAGCAGTTCTTC.

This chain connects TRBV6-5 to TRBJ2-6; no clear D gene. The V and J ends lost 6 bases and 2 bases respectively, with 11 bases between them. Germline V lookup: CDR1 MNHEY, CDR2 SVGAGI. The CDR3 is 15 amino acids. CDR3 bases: TGTGCCAGCAGAGGATACCAACCTGGGGCCAACGTCCTGACTTTC. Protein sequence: CASRGYQPGANVLTF.

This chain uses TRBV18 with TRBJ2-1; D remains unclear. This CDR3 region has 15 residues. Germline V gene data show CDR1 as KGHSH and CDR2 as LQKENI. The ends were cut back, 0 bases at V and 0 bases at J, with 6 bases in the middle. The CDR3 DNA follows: TGTGCCAGCTCACCACCCGTGAGCTCCTACAATGAGCAGTTCTTC. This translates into CASSPPVSSYNEQFF.